This T cell receptor beta chain is from a study of blood T cell repertoires in COVID-19. Study overall: Sample material is recorded as cDNA or gDNA derived from T cells, B-cell-depleted T cells, or PBMCs.

This clone has more than one count but fewer than ten. Germline CDR1 and CDR2: LNHNV and YYDKDF (reference sequence). The V segment lost 4 bases and the J segment 9 bases; nucleotides outside the gene matches: 5. This CDR3 spans 12 amino acids. Residents of 24 US areas, aged roughly 18 to 89 years, made up the participants. Cohorts were based on clinical histories the participants reported. In the authors' workflow: The authors estimated nucleated cell counts from reference gene primer amplification. Sequencing used immunoSEQ multiplex PCR; TCRdb keeps in-frame clones, though not all of them. Clonal size and the V and J genes are those of that table, whereas D and trimming came from the DNA. The sample has approximately 150,000 clones, about 90% seen once.

The J gene is TRBJ1-2, the V gene TRBV15, with 7 bases that match TRBD1. This sequence originates from a woman aged 40 to 55 who had been exposed to COVID-19. Sequenced material: PBMCs or T cells enriched from blood (not recorded which). CDR3 residues: CATSIPGGSYTF. The CDR3 DNA reads as TGTGCCACCAGCATTCCAGGGGGAAGCTACACCTTC.